The 5 T cell receptor beta chains below all came from one sample that was sequenced in a study of Ad26.COV2.S vaccination and SARS-CoV-2 variants. Repertoires were generated with immunoSEQ multiplex PCR, while TCRdb's copy carries only in-frame clones and drops some. The sample has about 470,000 clones; less than 95% are singletons. Stated treatment: 15 to 20 received Ad26.COV2.S at low or high dose, single or two shots; 5 received placebo; per-sample allocation not given. Sampling occurred on day 63 after the first vaccine or placebo injection. The sample here was peripheral blood, taken in a trial of Ad26.COV2.S vaccine versus placebo. Receptors were obtained from a person aged 18-60 years who received the Ad26.COV2.S COVID-19 vaccine or a placebo.

The gene calls are TRBV2 and TRBJ2-5, with D maybe TRBD1 (8 bases). The CDR3 consists of 15 residues. V lost 6 bases and J 4 bases, leaving 18 bases between the germline ends. CDR1 SNHLY and CDR2 FYNNEI come from the germline V gene. CDR3 coding DNA: TGTGCCAGCAGGACCCAGGACAGGGAGGGAGAGACCCAGTACTTC. This translates into CASRTQDREGETQYF.

The chain couples TRBV27 to TRBJ2-5; perhaps TRBD1 as D (5 bases). Germline CDR1 is MNHEY and CDR2 is SMNVEV (reference sequence). This CDR3 is 15 amino acids long. V was clipped by 3 bases and J by 6 bases, with 17 bases between them. This CDR3 is CASSFSPDIMKTQYF. CDR3 bases: TGTGCCAGCAGTTTTAGCCCGGACATCATGAAGACCCAGTACTTC.

Worth noting for this clone: Other nucleotide sequences from this sample produce the same CDR3. The chain carries TRBV10-3 and TRBJ2-1; maybe TRBD1 (5 bases). The CDR3 contains 11 residues. The ends were cut back, 4 bases at V and 7 bases at J, with 5 bases in the middle. In germline, CDR1 is ENHRY, CDR2 SYGVKD. CDR3 sequence (DNA): TGTGCCATCAGTGCAGGGAATGAGCAGTTCTTC. It codes for CAISAGNEQFF.

This clone was detected ten times or more. Sequence at one end of the junction differs from germline and may be a read error. The identical CDR3 is also encoded by other nucleotide sequences in the sample. V usage is TRBV7-3 and J usage is TRBJ1-1; TRBD1 aligns across 8 bases. Germline loops: CDR1 SGHTA, CDR2 FQGTGA. The CDR3 totals 14 residues. CDR3 amino acids: CASSITGGNTEAFF. The CDR3 DNA reads as TGTGCCAGCAGCATAACAGGGGGGAACACTGAAGCTTTCTTT.

As to this clone: This sample includes further DNA sequences coding for the same CDR3. The gene calls are TRBV15 and TRBJ2-7; D ambiguous. Trimming pared 0 bases from V and 2 bases from J, leaving 5 bases between. CDR1 and CDR2 (germline): LNHNV, YYDKDF (reference sequence). CDR3 length: 13 residues. CDR3 loop: CATSRDRTYEQYF. CDR3 nucleotide sequence: TGTGCCACCAGCAGAGATCGGACCTACGAGCAGTACTTC.